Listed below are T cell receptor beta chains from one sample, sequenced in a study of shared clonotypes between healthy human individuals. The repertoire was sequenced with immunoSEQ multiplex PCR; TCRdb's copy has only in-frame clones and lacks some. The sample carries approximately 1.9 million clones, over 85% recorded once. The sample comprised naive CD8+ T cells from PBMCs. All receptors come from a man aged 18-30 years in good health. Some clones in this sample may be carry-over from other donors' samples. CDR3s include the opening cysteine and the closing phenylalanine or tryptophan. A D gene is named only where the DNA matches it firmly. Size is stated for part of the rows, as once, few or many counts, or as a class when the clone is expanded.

CAIAGTSAYEQYF TGTGCCATCGCCGGGACTAGCGCGTACGAGCAGTACTTC TRBD2 TRBV10-3 . TRBJ2-7
CASSLSRHNEQFF TGTGCCAGCAGTTTATCGAGGCACAATGAGCAGTTCTTC . TRBV27 . TRBJ2-1
CASSLALAVTGELFF TGTGCCAGCAGCTTAGCTTTAGCGGTCACCGGGGAGCTGTTTTTT . TRBV11-1 . TRBJ2-2
CASSQELSSYEQYF TGTGCCAGCAGCCAAGAATTGAGCTCCTACGAGCAGTACTTC . TRBV14 . TRBJ2-7
CASSFTEGSYEQYF TGTGCCAGCAGTTTCACAGAAGGCTCCTACGAGCAGTACTTC . TRBV6-5 once TRBJ2-7
CASSQDGVAGRLNEQFF TGCGCCAGCAGCCAAGATGGGGTAGCGGGACGGCTCAATGAGCAGTTCTTC TRBD2 TRBV4-1 . TRBJ2-1
CASSQDGLAGEKDTQYF TGTGCCAGCAGCCAGGACGGACTAGCGGGAGAGAAAGATACGCAGTATTTT TRBD2 TRBV7-3 . TRBJ2-3
CASSTTEGRREQYF TGTGCCAGCAGCACCACCGAGGGGCGGCGCGAGCAGTACTTC . TRBV11-3 . TRBJ2-7
CASSSRQGARFEQFF TGTGCCAGCAGCTCACGACAGGGGGCGCGATTTGAGCAGTTCTTC TRBD1 TRBV7-8 . TRBJ2-1
CASSLVTSAYNEQFF TGTGCCAGCAGTTTGGTGACTAGCGCATACAATGAGCAGTTCTTC TRBD2 TRBV27 . TRBJ2-1
CAWSSDRNYGYTF TGTGCCTGGAGTAGCGACAGGAACTATGGCTACACCTTC . TRBV30 few TRBJ1-2
CASSSTRVSPYNEQFF TGTGCCAGCAGCTCCACCCGGGTCTCTCCCTACAATGAGCAGTTCTTC . TRBV5-6 . TRBJ2-1
CASSGGGSGSYEQYF TGTGCCAGCAGCGGAGGTGGAAGCGGCTCCTACGAGCAGTACTTC . TRBV9 . TRBJ2-7
CAWGGLSYEQYF TGTGCCTGGGGGGGTCTCTCCTACGAGCAGTACTTC . TRBV30 . TRBJ2-7
CASRLLTSGAHEQYF TGTGCCAGCAGACTCCTGACTAGCGGGGCCCACGAGCAGTACTTC TRBD2 TRBV28 . TRBJ2-7
CASGRGNTEAFF TGTGCCAGCGGCAGGGGGAACACTGAAGCTTTCTTT . TRBV5-4 . TRBJ1-1
CASSLVGGNTEAFF TGTGCCAGCAGCTTAGTTGGTGGGAACACTGAAGCTTTCTTT . TRBV7-9 once TRBJ1-1
CASSYGSGDTEAFF TGTGCCAGCAGCTATGGATCGGGGGATACTGAAGCTTTCTTT . TRBV7-6 few TRBJ1-1
CASSIDSGNTEAFF TGTGCCAGTAGTATAGACTCGGGAAACACTGAAGCTTTCTTT . TRBV19 . TRBJ1-1
CASSPPQGPSNTEAFF TGTGCCAGCAGCCCGCCCCAGGGGCCTTCGAACACTGAAGCTTTCTTT . TRBV7-9 . TRBJ1-1
CASRGLAGGNEQFF TGTGCCAGTAGAGGACTAGCGGGAGGTAATGAGCAGTTCTTC TRBD2 TRBV19 . TRBJ2-1
CASSSQGTRALPGYEQYF TGTGCCAGCAGCTCTCAAGGGACCAGAGCGCTACCAGGCTACGAGCAGTACTTC . TRBV7-6 . TRBJ2-7
CASGGTSGISTDTQYF TGTGCCAGCGGCGGGACTAGCGGGATCTCCACAGATACGCAGTATTTT TRBD2 TRBV5-4 . TRBJ2-3
CASSFTGTGSRIQYF TGTGCCAGCAGTTTTACCGGGACAGGGAGTCGAATTCAGTACTTC TRBD1 TRBV27 . TRBJ2-4
CASSPTSPLYNEQFF TGTGCCAGTTCCCCGACTAGTCCATTATACAATGAGCAGTTCTTC . TRBV19 . TRBJ2-1
CASGTSGYNEQFF TGTGCCAGCGGGACTAGCGGCTACAATGAGCAGTTCTTC TRBD2 TRBV19 . TRBJ2-1
CASNLLATNEKLFF TGTGCCAGCAATTTGCTGGCAACTAATGAAAAACTGTTTTTT . TRBV28 . TRBJ1-4
CASSLRRVVNTGELFF TGTGCCAGCAGTTTACGTCGGGTGGTGAACACCGGGGAGCTGTTTTTT . TRBV28 . TRBJ2-2
CASSGGLAGAGAGELFF TGCGCCAGCAGCGGGGGACTAGCGGGAGCGGGGGCCGGGGAGCTGTTTTTT TRBD2 TRBV5-1 . TRBJ2-2
CASSQEEVLGVETQYF TGCGCCAGCAGCCAAGAGGAGGTCCTAGGAGTTGAGACCCAGTACTTC . TRBV4-1 . TRBJ2-5
CASSLLAGITRDTQYF TGTGCCAGCAGTTTGTTAGCGGGGATCACAAGAGATACGCAGTATTTT TRBD2 TRBV28 . TRBJ2-3
CASSLGLRGGELFF TGTGCCAGCAGCTTGGGACTTCGGGGCGGGGAGCTGTTTTTT . TRBV5-5 . TRBJ2-2
CASRFTGSGNTIYF TGTGCCAGCAGGTTTACCGGCTCTGGAAACACCATATATTTT . TRBV27 . TRBJ1-3
CASTLGDRPSSYEQYF TGTGCCAGCACCCTAGGGGACAGGCCCTCCTCCTACGAGCAGTACTTC TRBD1 TRBV28 . TRBJ2-7
CASSFPPSRGVGETQYF TGTGCCAGCAGTTTTCCCCCCTCCCGTGGGGTAGGGGAGACCCAGTACTTC . TRBV28 . TRBJ2-5
CASTPAGNTYEQYF TGTGCCAGCACCCCCGCAGGCAATACCTACGAGCAGTACTTC . TRBV7-9 . TRBJ2-7
CSVLTGTAREEFF TGCAGCGTCTTAACCGGGACAGCCCGTGAGGAGTTCTTC TRBD1 TRBV29-1 . TRBJ2-1
CASSSPTGRNTEAFF TGCGCCAGCAGCTCCCCGACAGGTCGGAACACTGAAGCTTTCTTT . TRBV5-1 few TRBJ1-1
CASSFGQAEAFF TGTGCCAGCAGCTTCGGACAGGCTGAAGCTTTCTTT TRBD1 TRBV7-9 . TRBJ1-1
CASSERGLWVEQFF TGTGCCAGCAGTGAACGGGGGCTGTGGGTTGAGCAGTTCTTC . TRBV6-1 . TRBJ2-1
CASSLRFTLAGVGNEQFF TGTGCCAGCAGCTTACGATTCACCCTAGCGGGAGTTGGAAATGAGCAGTTCTTC TRBD2 TRBV13 . TRBJ2-1
CASSPYRNRVYYEQYF TGTGCCAGCAGCCCTTACCGAAACAGGGTTTACTACGAGCAGTACTTC . TRBV28 . TRBJ2-7
CASSFPSPHEQFF TGTGCCAGCAGCTTTCCCTCCCCACATGAGCAGTTCTTC . TRBV7-9 . TRBJ2-1
CASSRGPGELFF TGTGCCAGCAGCCGCGGGCCCGGGGAGCTGTTTTTT . TRBV11-2 . TRBJ2-2
CASSLGTSYTEAFF TGTGCCAGCAGCTTGGGGACATCCTACACTGAAGCTTTCTTT . TRBV5-4 . TRBJ1-1
CASSEASGPYEQYF TGTGCCAGCTCAGAGGCTAGCGGGCCCTACGAGCAGTACTTC TRBD2 TRBV18 . TRBJ2-7
CASSVEEQRYLPNEQFF TGTGCCAGCAGCGTAGAGGAGCAGCGATACCTCCCAAACGAGCAGTTCTTC . TRBV9 . TRBJ2-1
CASSPRDYRRDTQYF TGTGCCAGCAGCCCCCGGGACTACCGACGAGATACGCAGTATTTT TRBD2 TRBV7-9 . TRBJ2-3